This T cell receptor beta chain was captured in a study of vaccination and CD4 T cells after COVID-19. Study-wide results and limits: Although the median of SARS-CoV-2-reactive clonotypes rose from roughly 21 to 40, the change was not significant.

Oncomine TCR Beta short-read sequencing was applied to DNA from cultured CD4+ T cells. Using its own MiXCR run on the PCR reads, TCRdb lists one record per CDR3 protein. The data show around 3,100 distinct CDR3 sequences, just over 75% seen once. Germline V lookup: CDR1 MNHNS, CDR2 SASEGT. The CDR3 covers 14 residues. The V end was cut by 8 bases, the J end by 7 bases, with 18 bases between. A note on this clonotype: The target antigen is unknown.

Stated treatment: approximately nine-day PBMC culture with coronavirus spike peptide pools or control peptides (ViraFEST assay). The receptor was derived from a human donor who had recovered from COVID-19. Sequenced input: CD4+ T cells from blood, cultured in vitro. The rearrangement uses TRBV6-1 and TRBJ1-5; no definite D call. In nucleotides, the CDR3 is TGTGCCAGCCGAGGCCTCTCCGTAGGACAGCCCCAGCATTTT. It is translated as CASRGLSVGQPQHF.